The 20 T cell receptor beta chains in this list originate from one sample, sequenced in a study of T cell repertoires in cytomegalovirus infection. Their antigen targets remain unknown. TCRdb processed the reads anew with MiXCR; each CDR3 protein has one entry. The sample lists approximately 730,000 distinct CDR3 sequences, around a third occurring once. Sequenced here: cultured PBMCs, sampled from culture after CMV antigen stimulation. The source of these receptors is a human donor in good health (CMV status not recorded). Some clones in this sample may be carry-over from other donors' samples.

The V call is TRBV20-1, the J call TRBJ1-5, with D perhaps TRBD1 (6 bases). Germline V gene lookup returns CDR1 DFQATT and CDR2 SNEGSKA (reference sequence). The CDR3 covers 16 residues. V lost 6 bases to trimming and J lost 0 bases, with 18 bases between them. Here the CDR3 reads CSAQAGGGSSNQPQHF. CDR3 sequence (DNA): TGCAGTGCCCAGGCTGGGGGGGGCTCTAGCAATCAGCCCCAGCATTTT.

CDR3 loop: CASSVTADTQYF. The CDR3 DNA sequence: TGTGCCAGCAGCGTAACAGCAGATACGCAGTATTTT. This rearrangement joins TRBV7-6 to TRBJ2-3; D call uncertain. The germline V gene encodes CDR1 SGHVS and CDR2 FNYEAQ. The V end was cut by 5 bases, the J end by 4 bases, with 7 bases between. This CDR3 contains 12 residues.

The V gene is TRBV20-1, the J gene TRBJ2-4; 7 bases line up with TRBD1. In germline, CDR1 is DFQATT, CDR2 SNEGSKA (reference sequence). V dropped 6 bases and J dropped 6; count of bases not matched to a gene: 5. CDR3 size: 12 residues. The CDR3 coding sequence is TGCAGTGCCTGGGACAGTTTAAACATTCAGTACTTC. This gives the protein CSAWDSLNIQYF.

The rearrangement uses TRBV4-3 and TRBJ2-3; 8 bases fit TRBD2. The germline V gene encodes CDR1 LGHNA and CDR2 YSLEER. The CDR3 is 16 amino acids. V lost 0 bases, J lost 6 bases, and 8 bases stayed unmatched. The CDR3 DNA follows: TGCGCCAGCAGCCAAGAACCAGCGGGAGACGCGGATACGCAGTATTTT. Translated, it gives CASSQEPAGDADTQYF.

Many counts were recorded for this clonotype. The rearrangement joins TRBV7-2 to TRBJ1-5; no firm D call. The CDR3 contains 15 residues. Trimming shortened V by 0 bases and J by 4 bases, and 10 bases separated the two germline ends. Germline loops: CDR1 SGHTA, CDR2 FQGNSA. DNA of the CDR3: TGTGCCAGCAGCTTAGCCCCCCTAAAAAATCAGCCCCAGCATTTT. Translating gives CASSLAPLKNQPQHF.

V gene TRBV20-1 combines with J gene TRBJ1-1; D not certain. The germline gives CDR1 DFQATT, CDR2 SNEGSKA (reference sequence). The CDR3 runs to 14 residues. Between the trimmed V and J ends, which lost 4 bases and 8 bases, there was a span of 20 bases. CDR3 DNA sequence: TGCAGTGCTATCTTAAGGGAAAAGGGAAAGGAAGCTTTCTTT. It encodes CSAILREKGKEAFF.

The chain joins TRBV6-1 to TRBJ1-1, with TRBD1 identical over 10 bases. Trimming cost V 6 bases and J 11 bases; bases outside gene matches: 9. This CDR3 contains 13 residues. Germline lookup yields CDR1 MNHNS and CDR2 SASEGT. The CDR3 loop reads CASSETGGLVAFF. Here the CDR3 DNA reads TGTGCCAGCAGCGAGACAGGGGGCCTTGTCGCTTTCTTT.

The CDR3 DNA reads TGTGCCAGTAGTATAGCAGCAGGGCTCACCTACGAGCAGTACTTC. It translates to CASSIAAGLTYEQYF. The gene calls are TRBV19 and TRBJ2-7, with D perhaps matching TRBD1 (5 bases). CDR1 is LNHDA and CDR2 is SQIVND in the germline V gene (reference sequence). The length of the CDR3 is 15 residues. Trimming removed 1 base from V and 2 bases from J, with 12 bases in between. Full variable domain (missing parts from reference TRBV19 and TRBJ2-7): DGGITQSPKYLFRKEGQNVTLSCEQNLNHDAMYWYRQDPGQGLRLIYYSQIVNDFQKGDIAEGYSVSREKKESFPLTVTSAQKNPTAFYLCASSIAAGLTYEQYFGPGTRLTVT.

This chain joins TRBV29-1 and TRBJ2-1; a weak D match, TRBD2 (6 bases). Trimming pared 5 bases from V and 9 bases from J, leaving 14 bases between. Germline V CDR1 and CDR2: SQVTM, ANQGSEA. The CDR3 length is 12 residues. The CDR3: CSVRAEAGEQFF. In DNA, the CDR3 is TGCAGCGTTCGGGCCGAAGCGGGTGAGCAGTTCTTC.

This clonotype occurred a few times. The V gene is TRBV7-2, the J gene TRBJ1-6; D not resolved. Per the germline V gene, CDR1 is SGHTA and CDR2 is FQGNSA. Trimming pared 1 base from V and 9 bases from J, leaving 7 bases between. The CDR3 has 13 residues. The CDR3: CASSLEMGSPLHF. The CDR3 DNA reads as TGTGCCAGCAGCTTAGAAATGGGTTCACCCCTCCACTTT.

This chain uses TRBV20-1 with TRBJ2-2, with 13 bases aligning to TRBD2. In germline, CDR1 is DFQATT, CDR2 SNEGSKA (reference sequence). This CDR3 comprises 18 residues. J was trimmed by 1 base and V by 6 bases; bases with no gene match: 11. CDR3 sequence: CSALGVLAGGLNTGELFF. In DNA form, the CDR3 reads TGCAGTGCCCTAGGGGTACTAGCGGGGGGGCTGAACACCGGGGAGCTGTTTTTT.

In regard to this clonotype: Just one base apart from a much larger clone, this may be a read error. The chain uses TRBV7-2 and TRBJ2-1; TRBD2 is a possible D gene (6 bases). Germline lookup yields CDR1 SGHTA and CDR2 FQGNSA. The CDR3 spans 18 residues. The V end lost 2 bases, the J end lost 0 bases, and 17 bases lay between the germline ends. Written as DNA, the CDR3 is TGTGCCAGCAGCTTACTACCAGCGGGTAGTAGCTCCTACAATGAGCAGTTCTTC. Translating it yields CASSLLPAGSSSYNEQFF.

In its sample, this clonotype was seen once. The chain recombines TRBV28 with TRBJ1-2, with D perhaps TRBD1 (6 bases). V lost 7 bases to trimming and J lost 8 bases, with 17 bases between them. The CDR3 loop spans 13 amino acids. Germline assignment: CDR1 MDHEN and CDR2 SYDVKM. The CDR3: CASTMGALEGYTF. CDR3 DNA sequence: TGTGCCAGCACCATGGGGGCTTTGGAGGGCTACACCTTC.

This clonotype appeared a single time. This chain links TRBV3-1 with TRBJ2-7; 9 bases agree with TRBD2. Germline V gives CDR1 LGHDT, CDR2 YNNKEL (reference sequence). V shed 0 bases and J 6 bases; nucleotides not matched to a gene: 6. The CDR3 runs 15 residues. In DNA, the CDR3 is TGTGCCAGCAGCCAAGATCCCGCGGGGGGGCGCGAGCAGTACTTC. It translates to CASSQDPAGGREQYF.

This clonotype has a count of ten or more. The chain recombines TRBV7-9 with TRBJ1-2; TRBD1 matches at 7 bases. Germline-derived CDR1 and CDR2 are SEHNR and FQNEAQ (reference sequence). Trimming at V came to 5 bases and at J to 0 bases, leaving 6 bases not matched to a gene. This CDR3 region has 15 residues. In nucleotides, the CDR3 is TGTGCCAGCAGCAGAGGGACAGCCACTAACTATGGCTACACCTTC. This sequence encodes CASSRGTATNYGYTF.

The sample holds a few counts of this clonotype. The rearrangement links TRBV10-3 to TRBJ1-1; tentatively, D is TRBD1 (5 bases). Germline loops: CDR1 ENHRY, CDR2 SYGVKD. There are 15 residues in the CDR3. Trimming stripped 0 bases from V and 0 bases from J, with 8 bases between. The DNA for the CDR3 is TGTGCCATCAGTGAGTCGGGGGTCATGAACACTGAAGCTTTCTTT. Its protein is CAISESGVMNTEAFF.

The chain has TRBV19 and TRBJ2-3; D might be TRBD1 or TRBD2, each matching 6 bases. The CDR3 is 15 amino acids. Germline CDR1 reads LNHDA; CDR2 reads SQIVND (reference sequence). Trimming stripped 7 bases from V and 1 base from J, with 15 bases between. The CDR3 DNA follows: TGTGCCAGTATCCCCGGGGGCCGGGGCACAGATACGCAGTATTTT. The encoded protein is CASIPGGRGTDTQYF.

Only a few counts were recorded for this clonotype. The genes are TRBV7-9 and TRBJ2-1, with 7 bases matching TRBD1. The CDR3 sequence is 20 residues long. Germline trimming cut 2 bases from V and 0 bases from J; bases unmatched to any gene: 16. CDR1 and CDR2 from the germline V gene are SEHNR and FQNEAQ (reference sequence). This CDR3 is CASSLPAIGQAKSSYNEQFF. CDR3 in DNA: TGTGCCAGCAGCTTACCCGCCATAGGACAGGCCAAGAGCTCCTACAATGAGCAGTTCTTC.

The sample holds a few counts of this clonotype. V usage is TRBV6-6 and J usage is TRBJ2-7; 7 bases line up with TRBD1. The CDR3 consists of 14 residues. J gave up 1 base and V 8 bases, and 8 bases lay outside the gene matches. Looked up from germline, CDR1 is MNHNY and CDR2 is SVGAGI (reference sequence). The CDR3 DNA reads as TGTGCCAGCGGCCCTCCAGGGGGATCCTACGAGCAGTACTTC. Translated: CASGPPGGSYEQYF.

This clonotype was observed a single time. V usage is TRBV6-5 and J usage is TRBJ1-3, with D uncertain. V was clipped by 5 bases and J by 0 bases, with 14 bases between them. Germline assignment: CDR1 MNHEY and CDR2 SVGAGI. CDR3 size: 16 residues. CDR3 nucleotide sequence: TGTGCCAGCAGTGAAGCCGCAGCGAGCTCTGGAAACACCATATATTTT. It specifies CASSEAAASSGNTIYF.